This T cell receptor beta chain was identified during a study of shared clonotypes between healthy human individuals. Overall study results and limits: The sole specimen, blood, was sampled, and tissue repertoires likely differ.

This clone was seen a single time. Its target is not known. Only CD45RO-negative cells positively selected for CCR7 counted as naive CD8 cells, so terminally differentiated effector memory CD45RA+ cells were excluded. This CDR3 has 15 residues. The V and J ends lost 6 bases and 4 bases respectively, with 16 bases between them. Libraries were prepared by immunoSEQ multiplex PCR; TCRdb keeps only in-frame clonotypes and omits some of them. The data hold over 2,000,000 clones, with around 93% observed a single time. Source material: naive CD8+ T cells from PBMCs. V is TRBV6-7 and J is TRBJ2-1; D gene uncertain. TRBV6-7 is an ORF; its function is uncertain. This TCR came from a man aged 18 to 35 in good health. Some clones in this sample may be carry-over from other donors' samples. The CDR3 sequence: CASRPPDDGYNEQFF. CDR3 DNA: TGTGCCAGCAGGCCTCCCGATGACGGGTACAATGAGCAGTTCTTC.